What follows describes a single T cell receptor beta chain. CDR3 size: 15 residues. The ends lost 6 bases at V and 3 bases at J; junction bases unmatched: 11. Germline lookup yields CDR1 SNHLY and CDR2 FYNNEI. This specimen belongs to a study of cytomegalovirus exposure and HLA in healthy donors. PCR was performed using 60 Vbeta and 13 Jbeta primers. TCRdb's table, derived via immunoSEQ multiplex PCR, lists solely in-frame clones and lacks some. This repertoire shows some 120,000 clones, 70% to 75% found once; its top ten account for under 3.5%. The chain has TRBV2 and TRBJ2-7; 7 bases agree with TRBD1. Sequences were obtained from PBMCs. The sequence derives from a man aged 30 to 45 in good health and CMV-seronegative. This CDR3 reads CASRKTGVGFYEQYF. In nucleotides, the CDR3 is TGTGCCAGCAGGAAAACAGGGGTAGGATTCTACGAGCAGTACTTC.